Given below is one TCR beta chain in context. Assay: immunoSEQ multiplex PCR; the TCRdb copy retains only in-frame clones and omits some. The sample has tens of thousands of clones; around 86% are singletons. These data are taken from a study of technical replicates of blood from a few donors. The clonotype comes from a human donor in good health. Some clones in this sample may be carry-over from other donors' samples. Sequenced sample: PBMCs.

The CDR3 sequence is CASSVLAGGLNTGELFF. In DNA, the CDR3 is TGTGCCAGCAGCGTACTAGCGGGAGGCCTGAACACCGGGGAGCTGTTTTTT. The gene calls are TRBV9 and TRBJ2-2; 11 nucleotides match TRBD2. V gave up 1 base and J gave up 1 base; unmatched junction bases: 3. The CDR3 runs 17 residues. The germline gives CDR1 SGDLS, CDR2 YYNGEE.